This T cell receptor beta chain derives from a study of blood T cell repertoires in COVID-19. Living in about two dozen US areas, the participants were between 18 and 89 years of age. Generated by immunoSEQ multiplex PCR, the TCRdb table keeps only in-frame clones and is missing some. The sample records about 46,000 clones, 85% to 90% being singletons. The clonotype comes from a woman in her forties or fifties who had recovered from COVID-19. The sequenced material came from PBMCs or T cells enriched from blood (not recorded which).

The chain's CDR3 is CASSLARGQPSSYEQYF. The CDR3 DNA sequence: TGTGCCAGCAGCTTAGCCCGGGGACAGCCGTCTTCCTACGAGCAGTACTTC. The chain combines TRBV7-8 with TRBJ2-7; 7 nucleotides agree with TRBD1. This CDR3 region has 17 residues. The V and J ends lost 0 bases and 1 base, in that order; junction bases with no gene match: 9. Looked up from germline, CDR1 is SGHVS and CDR2 is FQNEAQ. The whole variable domain, remainder taken from reference TRBV7-8 and TRBJ2-7, is GAGVSQSPRYKVAKRGQDVALRCDPISGHVSLFWYQQALGQGPEFLTYFQNEAQLDKSGLPSDRFFAERPEGSVSTLKIQRTQQEDSAVYLCASSLARGQPSSYEQYFGPGTRLTVT.